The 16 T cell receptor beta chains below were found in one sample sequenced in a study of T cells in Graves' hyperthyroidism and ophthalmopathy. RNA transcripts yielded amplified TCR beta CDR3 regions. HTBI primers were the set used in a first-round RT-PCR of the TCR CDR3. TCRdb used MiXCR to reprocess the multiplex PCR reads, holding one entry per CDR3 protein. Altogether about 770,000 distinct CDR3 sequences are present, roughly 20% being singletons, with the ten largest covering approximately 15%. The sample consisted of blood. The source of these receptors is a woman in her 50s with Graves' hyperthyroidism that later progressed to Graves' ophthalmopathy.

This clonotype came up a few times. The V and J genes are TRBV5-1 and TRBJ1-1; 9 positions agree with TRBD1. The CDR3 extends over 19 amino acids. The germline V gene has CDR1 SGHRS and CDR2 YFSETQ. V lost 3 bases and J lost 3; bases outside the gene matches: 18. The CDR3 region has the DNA TGCGCCAGCAGCTCTGGACAGGGGTCGGAGTGGAGGAAAGACACTGAAGCTTTCTTT. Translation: CASSSGQGSEWRKDTEAFF.

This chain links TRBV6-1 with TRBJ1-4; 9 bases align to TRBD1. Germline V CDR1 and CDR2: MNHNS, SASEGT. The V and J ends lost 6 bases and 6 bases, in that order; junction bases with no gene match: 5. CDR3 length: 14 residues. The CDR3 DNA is TGTGCCAGCAGAAAGGGGGACAGGGATGAAAAACTGTTTTTT. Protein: CASRKGDRDEKLFF.

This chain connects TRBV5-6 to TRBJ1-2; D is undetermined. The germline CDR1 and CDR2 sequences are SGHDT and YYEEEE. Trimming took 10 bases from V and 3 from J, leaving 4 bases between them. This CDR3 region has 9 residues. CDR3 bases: TGTGCCTCGGACTATGGCTACACCTTC. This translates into CASDYGYTF.

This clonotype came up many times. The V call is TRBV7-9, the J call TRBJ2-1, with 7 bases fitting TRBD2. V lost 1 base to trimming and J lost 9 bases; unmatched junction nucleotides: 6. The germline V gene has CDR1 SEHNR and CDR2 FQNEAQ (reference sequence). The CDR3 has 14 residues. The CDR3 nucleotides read TGTGCCAGCAGCTTAGTGGGGGGGTTCGTTGAGCAGTTCTTC. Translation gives CASSLVGGFVEQFF.

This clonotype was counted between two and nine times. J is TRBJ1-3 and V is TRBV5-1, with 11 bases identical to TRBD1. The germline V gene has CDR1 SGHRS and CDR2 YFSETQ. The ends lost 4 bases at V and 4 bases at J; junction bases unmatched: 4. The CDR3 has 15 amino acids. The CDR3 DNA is TGCGCCAGCAGCCCGGGACAGGGGGAAGGAAACACCATATATTTT. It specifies CASSPGQGEGNTIYF.

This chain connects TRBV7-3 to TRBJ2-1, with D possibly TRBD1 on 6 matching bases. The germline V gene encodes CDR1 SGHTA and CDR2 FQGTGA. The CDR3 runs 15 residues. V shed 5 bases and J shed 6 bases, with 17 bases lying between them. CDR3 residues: CASSPNRGGPNEQFF. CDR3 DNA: TGTGCCAGCAGCCCCAATAGAGGGGGTCCCAATGAGCAGTTCTTC.

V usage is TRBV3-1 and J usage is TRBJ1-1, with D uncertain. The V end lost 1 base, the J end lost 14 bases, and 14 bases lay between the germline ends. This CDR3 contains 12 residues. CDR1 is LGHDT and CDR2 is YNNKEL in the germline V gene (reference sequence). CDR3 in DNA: TGTGCCAGCAGCCAAGGATTGCACCGCGGGTTCTTT. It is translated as CASSQGLHRGFF.

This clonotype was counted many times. CDR3 in DNA: TGTGCCAGCAGCTTACTTGCGGGGGGGCCGGACACCGGGGAGCTGTTTTTT. Its translation is CASSLLAGGPDTGELFF. V gene TRBV7-8 combines with J gene TRBJ2-2; 9 bases are a match to TRBD2. The germline CDR1 and CDR2 sequences are SGHVS and FQNEAQ. Losses at the gene ends were 2 bases for V and 3 bases for J; bases not matched to a gene: 7. The CDR3 has 17 amino acids.

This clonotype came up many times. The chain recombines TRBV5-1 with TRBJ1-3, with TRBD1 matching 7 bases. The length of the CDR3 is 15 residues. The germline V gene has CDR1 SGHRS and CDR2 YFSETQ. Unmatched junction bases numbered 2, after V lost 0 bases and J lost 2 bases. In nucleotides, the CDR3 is TGCGCCAGCAGCTTGGACACAGGGGCTGGAAACACCATATATTTT. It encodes CASSLDTGAGNTIYF.

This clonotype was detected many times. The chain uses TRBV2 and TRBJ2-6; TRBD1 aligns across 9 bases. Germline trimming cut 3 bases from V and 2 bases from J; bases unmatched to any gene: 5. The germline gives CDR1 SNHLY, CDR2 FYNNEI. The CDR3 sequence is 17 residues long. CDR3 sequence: CASSDPTGGTGANVLTF. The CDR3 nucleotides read TGTGCCAGCAGTGATCCGACAGGGGGTACTGGGGCCAACGTCCTGACTTTC.

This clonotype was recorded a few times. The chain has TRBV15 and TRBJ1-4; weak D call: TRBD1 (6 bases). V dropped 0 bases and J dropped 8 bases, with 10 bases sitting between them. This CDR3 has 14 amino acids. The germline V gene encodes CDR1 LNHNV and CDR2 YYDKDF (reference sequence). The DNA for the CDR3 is TGTGCCACCAGCAGAGAGGCAGGGGACGAAAAACTGTTTTTT. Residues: CATSREAGDEKLFF.

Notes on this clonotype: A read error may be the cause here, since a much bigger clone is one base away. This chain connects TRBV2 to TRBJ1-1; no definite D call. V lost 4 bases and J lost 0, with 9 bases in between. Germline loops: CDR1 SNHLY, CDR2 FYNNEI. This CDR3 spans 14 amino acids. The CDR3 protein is CASSGARMNTEAFF. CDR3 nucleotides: TGTGCCAGCAGTGGAGCTCGGATGAACACTGAAGCTTTCTTT.

The CDR3 DNA follows: TGTGCCAGCAGCCAAGGGACACCCTATGGAGCTTTCTTT. Translated, it gives CASSQGTPYGAFF. V usage is TRBV14 and J usage is TRBJ1-1, with D perhaps matching TRBD1 (5 bases). Germline V lookup: CDR1 SGHDN, CDR2 FVKESK. V was clipped by 1 base and J by 10 bases, with 13 bases between them. The CDR3 has 13 residues.

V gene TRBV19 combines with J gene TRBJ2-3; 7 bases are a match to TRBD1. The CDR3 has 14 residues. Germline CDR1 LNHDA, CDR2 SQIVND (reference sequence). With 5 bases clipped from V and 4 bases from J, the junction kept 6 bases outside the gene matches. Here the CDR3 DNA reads TGTGCCAGTAGTGAGAGGCAGGGGGCAGATACGCAGTATTTT. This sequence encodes CASSERQGADTQYF.

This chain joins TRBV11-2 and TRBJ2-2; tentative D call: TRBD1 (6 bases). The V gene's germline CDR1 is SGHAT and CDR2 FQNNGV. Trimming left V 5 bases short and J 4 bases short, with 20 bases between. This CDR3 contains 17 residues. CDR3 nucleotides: TGTGCCAGCAGCCCCAACAGGGTCAGCAGGGGCACCGGGGAGCTGTTTTTT. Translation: CASSPNRVSRGTGELFF.

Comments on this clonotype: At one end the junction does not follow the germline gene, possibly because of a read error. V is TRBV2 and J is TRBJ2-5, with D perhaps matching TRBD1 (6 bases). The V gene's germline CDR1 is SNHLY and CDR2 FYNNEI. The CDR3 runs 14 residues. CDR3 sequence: CASTGTNYQETQCF. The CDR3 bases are TGTGCCAGTACCGGGACAAATTATCAAGAGACCCAGTGCTTC.